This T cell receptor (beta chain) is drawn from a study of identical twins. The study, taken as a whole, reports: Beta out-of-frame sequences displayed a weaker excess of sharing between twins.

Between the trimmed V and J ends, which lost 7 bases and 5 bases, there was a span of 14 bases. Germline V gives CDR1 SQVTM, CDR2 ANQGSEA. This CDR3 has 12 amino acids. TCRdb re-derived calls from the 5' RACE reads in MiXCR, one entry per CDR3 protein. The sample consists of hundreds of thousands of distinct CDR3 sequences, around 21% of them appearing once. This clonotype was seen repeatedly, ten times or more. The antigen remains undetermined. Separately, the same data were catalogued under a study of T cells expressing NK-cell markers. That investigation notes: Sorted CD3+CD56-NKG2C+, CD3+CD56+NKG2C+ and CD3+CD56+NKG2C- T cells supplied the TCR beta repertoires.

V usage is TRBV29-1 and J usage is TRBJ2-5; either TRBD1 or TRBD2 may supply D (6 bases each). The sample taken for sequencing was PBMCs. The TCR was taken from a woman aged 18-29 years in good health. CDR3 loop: CSAGAHGETQYF. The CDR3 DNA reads TGCAGCGCGGGGGCACATGGGGAGACCCAGTACTTC.